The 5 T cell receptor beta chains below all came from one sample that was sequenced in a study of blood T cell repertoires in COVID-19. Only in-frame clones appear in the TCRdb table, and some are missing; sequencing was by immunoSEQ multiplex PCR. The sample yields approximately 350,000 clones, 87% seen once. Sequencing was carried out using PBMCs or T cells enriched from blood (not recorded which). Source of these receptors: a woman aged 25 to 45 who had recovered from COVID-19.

The CDR3 protein is CASSLGLDEQYF. In nucleotides, the CDR3 is TGTGCCAGCAGCTTAGGGCTTGACGAGCAGTACTTC. This chain joins TRBV7-9 and TRBJ2-7, with D unclear. Germline lookup yields CDR1 SEHNR and CDR2 FQNEAQ (reference sequence). This CDR3 contains 12 residues. V lost 1 base and J 5 bases, leaving 6 bases between the germline ends.

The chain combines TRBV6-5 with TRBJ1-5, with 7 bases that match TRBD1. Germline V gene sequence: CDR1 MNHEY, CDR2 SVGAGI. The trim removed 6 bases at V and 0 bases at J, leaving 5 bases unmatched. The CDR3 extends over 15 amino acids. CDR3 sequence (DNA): TGTGCCAGCAGCTTACAGGGGTATAGCAATCAGCCCCAGCATTTT. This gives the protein CASSLQGYSNQPQHF.

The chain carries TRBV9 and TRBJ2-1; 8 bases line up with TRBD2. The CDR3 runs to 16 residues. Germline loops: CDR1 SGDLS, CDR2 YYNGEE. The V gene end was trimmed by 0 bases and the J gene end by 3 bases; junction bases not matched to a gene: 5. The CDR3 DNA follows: TGTGCCAGCAGCGTAGTGGGTAGCGGGGACTACAATGAGCAGTTCTTC. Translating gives CASSVVGSGDYNEQFF.

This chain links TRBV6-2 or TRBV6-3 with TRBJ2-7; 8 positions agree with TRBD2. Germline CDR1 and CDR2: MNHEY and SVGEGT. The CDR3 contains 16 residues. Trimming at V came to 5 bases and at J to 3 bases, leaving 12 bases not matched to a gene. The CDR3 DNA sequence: TGTGCCAGCAGTCTCGACCTGGTAGCGGGATTCTACGAGCAGTACTTC. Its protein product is CASSLDLVAGFYEQYF.

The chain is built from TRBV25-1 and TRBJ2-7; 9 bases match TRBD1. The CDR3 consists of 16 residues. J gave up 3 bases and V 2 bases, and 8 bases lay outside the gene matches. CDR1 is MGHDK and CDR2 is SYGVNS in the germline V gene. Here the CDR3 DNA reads TGTGCCAGCAGTGAAAGGAGAGGGACAGGGAGCTACGAGCAGTACTTC. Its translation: CASSERRGTGSYEQYF.